These 30 T cell receptor beta chains were sequenced from one sample in a study of early T cells in non-severe SARS-CoV-2 infection. TCRdb ran MiXCR on the 5' RACE reads and lists one entry per CDR3 protein. The table has about 61,000 distinct CDR3 sequences, under 14% seen once. Sequencing was performed on whole blood. The source of these receptors is an adult who was a healthcare worker with PCR-confirmed SARS-CoV-2 infection or an uninfected control (not recorded which).

This clonotype was seen only a few times. This rearrangement joins TRBV2 to TRBJ1-1; D is ambiguous. Germline V gene sequence: CDR1 SNHLY, CDR2 FYNNEI. There are 15 residues in the CDR3. Trimming stripped 0 bases from V and 0 bases from J, with 8 bases between. In DNA form, the CDR3 reads TGTGCCAGCAGTGAAGCAAGGCGGATGAACACTGAAGCTTTCTTT. This sequence encodes CASSEARRMNTEAFF.

This chain joins TRBV12-3 or TRBV12-4 and TRBJ2-4; D ambiguous. V lost 6 bases, J lost 0 bases, and 9 bases lay in between. This CDR3 is 14 amino acids long. CDR3 sequence reads: CASSLPKAKNIQYF. The DNA for the CDR3 is TGTGCCAGCAGCCTACCTAAAGCCAAAAACATTCAGTACTTC.

This clonotype was detected many times. The rearrangement uses TRBV5-1 and TRBJ2-2; no definite D call. CDR3 length: 14 residues. Germline-derived CDR1 and CDR2 are SGHRS and YFSETQ. Trimming pared 0 bases from V and 4 bases from J, leaving 7 bases between. The CDR3 region is CASSLGASTGELFF. As DNA, the CDR3 is TGCGCCAGCAGCTTGGGGGCCAGCACCGGGGAGCTGTTTTTT.

This clonotype occurred a few times. CDR3: CASSLAATVNTGELFF. CDR3 coding DNA: TGCGCCAGCAGCTTGGCCGCGACAGTGAACACCGGGGAGCTGTTTTTT. The V and J genes are TRBV5-1 and TRBJ2-2; D perhaps matches TRBD1 (5 bases). The germline gives CDR1 SGHRS, CDR2 YFSETQ. V lost 0 bases to trimming and J lost 1 base, with 10 bases between them. This CDR3 has 16 amino acids.

The sample holds many counts of this clonotype. The chain joins TRBV6-5 to TRBJ2-1; 14 bases are a match to TRBD2. J was trimmed by 5 bases and V by 4 bases; bases with no gene match: 7. The germline gives CDR1 MNHEY, CDR2 SVGAGI. The CDR3 has 17 residues. CDR3: CASSSTSGGAHDNEQFF. CDR3 nucleotides: TGTGCCAGCAGTTCGACTAGCGGGGGGGCCCATGACAATGAGCAGTTCTTC.

In this sample, this clonotype turned up a few times. This chain uses TRBV7-8 with TRBJ1-2; D is possibly TRBD1 (6 bases). The CDR3 spans 13 residues. The ends were cut back, 1 base at V and 7 bases at J, with 10 bases in the middle. From germline, CDR1 is SGHVS and CDR2 FQNEAQ. CDR3 sequence (DNA): TGTGCCAGCAGCTTAGTATGGGGGCGTGGCTACACCTTC. It encodes CASSLVWGRGYTF.

This clonotype was recorded many times. This chain connects TRBV10-1 to TRBJ1-6, with D maybe TRBD1 (5 bases). CDR3 length: 16 residues. Per germline, CDR1 WNHNN and CDR2 SYGVQD (reference sequence). V lost 7 bases to trimming and J lost 8 bases, with 21 bases between them. The CDR3 region is CASMGPPGEGDSPLHF. CDR3 in DNA: TGCGCCAGCATGGGACCCCCGGGAGAGGGAGATTCACCCCTCCACTTT.

This clonotype was counted many times. The genes are TRBV7-8 and TRBJ1-1, with unresolved D. Trimming removed 5 bases at V and 2 bases at J, with 6 bases between. The CDR3 is 12 amino acids. Looked up from germline, CDR1 is SGHVS and CDR2 is FQNEAQ. CDR3 nucleotide sequence: TGTGCCAGCAGCCGCCCCAACACTGAAGCTTTCTTT. Translation: CASSRPNTEAFF.

This clonotype was observed a few times. V usage is TRBV5-1 and J usage is TRBJ1-2, with 7 bases lining up with TRBD1. This CDR3 spans 15 amino acids. Trimming cost V 0 bases and J 2 bases; bases outside gene matches: 4. Germline V gene lookup returns CDR1 SGHRS and CDR2 YFSETQ. CDR3 nucleotides: TGCGCCAGCAGCTTGGTGGCAGGGGGAAACTATGGCTACACCTTC. Translation: CASSLVAGGNYGYTF. Based on the CDR3 plus reference TRBV5-1 and TRBJ1-2, the full variable domain is KAGVTQTPRYLIKTRGQQVTLSCSPISGHRSVSWYQQTPGQGLQFLFEYFSETQRNKGNFPGRFSGRQFSNSRSEMNVSTLELGDSALYLCASSLVAGGNYGYTFGSGTRLTVV.

This clonotype came up a few times. The chain links TRBV6-6 to TRBJ2-7; TRBD1 or TRBD2 may be the D gene (5 bases each). The CDR3 runs 15 residues. Trimming took off 6 bases at V and 4 bases at J, with 19 bases between the two ends. CDR1 is MNHNY and CDR2 is SVGAGI in the germline V gene (reference sequence). The CDR3 protein is CASSQPGGPGYEQYF. The CDR3 bases are TGTGCCAGCAGCCAACCCGGCGGGCCAGGGTACGAGCAGTACTTC.

This clonotype was counted many times. The rearrangement links TRBV15 to TRBJ2-1; 9 positions match TRBD2. The V gene end was trimmed by 3 bases and the J gene end by 4 bases; junction bases not matched to a gene: 10. The V gene's germline CDR1 is LNHNV and CDR2 YYDKDF (reference sequence). CDR3 length: 17 residues. CDR3 DNA sequence: TGTGCCACCAGCAGGGTGGGGCCTCTAGCGGGGTACAATGAGCAGTTCTTC. This gives the protein CATSRVGPLAGYNEQFF.

This clonotype was picked up a small number of times. The V gene is TRBV4-1, the J gene TRBJ2-7; 11 nucleotides align to TRBD2. The V and J ends lost 4 bases and 3 bases, in that order; junction bases with no gene match: 2. This CDR3 spans 14 amino acids. The germline gives CDR1 MGHRA, CDR2 YSYEKL. The CDR3 region is CASSLGLAGYEQYF. CDR3 in DNA: TGCGCCAGCAGCCTCGGACTAGCGGGCTACGAGCAGTACTTC.

This clonotype was recorded at least ten times. The chain uses TRBV7-6 and TRBJ2-1; D not certain. Looked up from germline, CDR1 is SGHVS and CDR2 is FNYEAQ. V shed 5 bases and J shed 8 bases, with 13 bases lying between them. The CDR3 totals 13 residues. The CDR3 sequence is CASSDRVFHEQFF. The CDR3 DNA reads as TGTGCCAGCAGCGATCGGGTCTTCCATGAGCAGTTCTTC.

This clonotype was found a few times. V is TRBV2 and J is TRBJ2-3; D is ambiguous. The CDR3 is made up of 15 amino acids. Germline CDR1 SNHLY, CDR2 FYNNEI. Trimming cost V 5 bases and J 1 base, with 13 bases left between them. The DNA for the CDR3 is TGTGCCAGCAGTTATGGCGACGAAGGCACAGATACGCAGTATTTT. Encoded protein: CASSYGDEGTDTQYF.

This clonotype was recorded a few times. The CDR3 DNA follows: TGTGCCAGCAGTTTAACCGGACAGGGATTTGGCACCGGGGAGCTGTTTTTT. Its protein is CASSLTGQGFGTGELFF. The chain is built from TRBV27 and TRBJ2-2; TRBD1 matches at 8 bases. The CDR3 consists of 17 residues. The V gene end was trimmed by 2 bases and the J gene end by 4 bases; junction bases not matched to a gene: 9. Germline lookup yields CDR1 MNHEY and CDR2 SMNVEV (reference sequence).

The rearrangement joins TRBV10-3 to TRBJ1-6; D might be TRBD1 (5 bases). The germline V gene encodes CDR1 ENHRY and CDR2 SYGVKD. Trimming pared 10 bases from V and 7 bases from J, leaving 14 bases between. The CDR3 is 13 amino acids. DNA for the CDR3: TGTGCCACCCAGGGCGGGAGGAATTCACCCCTCCACTTT. Its translation is CATQGGRNSPLHF.

This clonotype occurred once. As DNA, the CDR3 is TGTGCCAGCAGTGAATTGGGGACCCCGTACAATGAGCAGTTCTTC. Its translation is CASSELGTPYNEQFF. This rearrangement joins TRBV6-1 to TRBJ2-1, with D possibly called TRBD1 or TRBD2 (5 bases each). Trimming removed 2 bases from V and 4 bases from J, with 12 bases in between. CDR1 and CDR2 from the germline V gene are MNHNS and SASEGT. The CDR3 totals 15 residues.

The sample holds a few counts of this clonotype. The chain carries TRBV10-3 and TRBJ2-7; 12 bases are shared with TRBD2. The CDR3 has 15 residues. Germline values: CDR1 ENHRY, CDR2 SYGVKD. The V and J ends lost 5 bases and 5 bases, in that order; junction bases with no gene match: 7. The CDR3 loop is CAISPASGGANEQYF. The CDR3 DNA reads as TGTGCCATCAGTCCCGCTAGCGGGGGGGCCAACGAGCAGTACTTC.

This clonotype occurred many times. This chain uses TRBV6-2 or TRBV6-3 with TRBJ2-7; 7 bases are a match to TRBD1. Germline CDR1 reads MNHEY; CDR2 reads SVGEGT. The trim removed 8 bases at V and 5 bases at J, leaving 9 bases unmatched. This CDR3 has 13 residues. The CDR3 here is CASWRQGEHEQYF. Here the CDR3 DNA reads TGTGCCAGCTGGCGACAGGGAGAACACGAGCAGTACTTC.

This clonotype was seen many times. The V call is TRBV7-2, the J call TRBJ1-2; D is perhaps TRBD1 (5 bases). V was clipped by 2 bases and J by 4 bases, with 8 bases between them. The CDR3 spans 13 residues. Germline V lookup: CDR1 SGHTA, CDR2 FQGNSA. CDR3 sequence (DNA): TGTGCCAGCAGCTTACAGGGAGGCTATGGCTACACCTTC. It is translated as CASSLQGGYGYTF.

In its sample, this clonotype was seen many times. The J gene is TRBJ2-6, the V gene TRBV20-1; TRBD1 matches 10 bases. Germline values: CDR1 DFQATT, CDR2 SNEGSKA (reference sequence). CDR3 size: 15 residues. The ends lost 6 bases at V and 2 bases at J; junction bases unmatched: 4. CDR3 loop: CSASDRGPGANVLTF. CDR3 nucleotide sequence: TGCAGTGCGTCTGACAGGGGGCCTGGGGCCAACGTCCTGACTTTC.

This clonotype was counted between two and nine times. This rearrangement joins TRBV10-3 to TRBJ1-1; 7 bases match TRBD1. This CDR3 has 14 residues. CDR1 and CDR2 (germline): ENHRY, SYGVKD. V shed 4 bases and J 3 bases; nucleotides not matched to a gene: 5. CDR3 region: CAISVSQGDTEAFF. The DNA of the CDR3 is TGTGCCATCAGTGTTTCCCAGGGGGACACTGAAGCTTTCTTT.

This clonotype was observed a few times. The chain is built from TRBV6-1 and TRBJ2-5; tentatively, D is TRBD2 (6 bases). The CDR3 length is 14 residues. The V and J ends lost 2 bases and 2 bases respectively, with 9 bases between them. Germline V CDR1 and CDR2: MNHNS, SASEGT. The CDR3 coding sequence is TGTGCCAGCAGTGAAAGGAGGGGACAAGAGACCCAGTACTTC. Amino acid sequence: CASSERRGQETQYF.

This clonotype was detected ten times or more. V is TRBV7-3 and J is TRBJ2-1, with D unresolved. The germline V and J ends were trimmed by 1 base and 5 bases, with 6 bases remaining between them. The V gene's germline CDR1 is SGHTA and CDR2 FQGTGA. The CDR3 sequence is 13 residues long. This chain's CDR3 is CASSLRLHNEQFF. The CDR3 bases are TGTGCCAGCAGCTTAAGGCTGCACAATGAGCAGTTCTTC.

About this clonotype itself: At one boundary the junction diverges from the germline segment, which might be a read error. The J gene is TRBJ2-2, the V gene TRBV19; D unclear. From germline, CDR1 is LNHDA and CDR2 SQIVND (reference sequence). The CDR3 is 14 residues long. In DNA, the CDR3 is TGTGTCAGTAGTGACCTGCTACCATCCGGGGAGCTGTTTTTT. As protein: CVSSDLLPSGELFF.

This clonotype appeared a few times. The gene calls are TRBV2 and TRBJ2-1, with D tentatively TRBD1 (5 bases). The CDR3 spans 15 residues. Germline CDR1 and CDR2: SNHLY and FYNNEI. Trimming shortened V by 6 bases and J by 6 bases, and 18 bases separated the two germline ends. CDR3 nucleotides: TGTGCCAGCAGCGCACCCCGCAGGGCGAGCAATGAGCAGTTCTTC. Its translation: CASSAPRRASNEQFF.

The gene calls are TRBV24-1 and TRBJ1-4; D ambiguous. The CDR3 has 18 residues. Germline CDR1 and CDR2: KGHDR and SFDVKD. Trimming left V 4 bases short and J 7 bases short, with 24 bases between. CDR3 DNA sequence: TGTGCCACCAGTGACCCCCAAGGCGCGGAGGTGGCGCGTGAAAAACTGTTTTTT. Its translation: CATSDPQGAEVAREKLFF.

The chain links TRBV3-1 to TRBJ1-1; D is ambiguous. V dropped 0 bases and J dropped 5 bases, with 10 bases sitting between them. The CDR3 loop spans 14 amino acids. Germline V CDR1 and CDR2: LGHDT, YNNKEL (reference sequence). The CDR3 DNA reads as TGTGCCAGCAGCCAAGATGAGGGAGGGACTGAAGCTTTCTTT. Its translation: CASSQDEGGTEAFF.

This clonotype has more than one count but fewer than ten. V and J are TRBV12-3 or TRBV12-4 and TRBJ1-5; 7 bases line up with TRBD1. The CDR3 totals 14 residues. The J segment lost 5 bases and the V segment lost 4 bases, leaving 5 bases of the junction unmatched. CDR3 bases: TGTGCCAGCAGTTCGACAGGGAGGTATCAGCCCCAGCATTTT. It specifies CASSSTGRYQPQHF.

This clonotype was picked up a small number of times. The chain recombines TRBV5-5 with TRBJ1-3; 7 nucleotides agree with TRBD1. Losses at the gene ends were 3 bases for V and 9 bases for J; bases not matched to a gene: 6. The germline gives CDR1 SGHKS, CDR2 YYEKEE (reference sequence). The CDR3 covers 13 residues. The CDR3, as DNA: TGTGCCAGCAGCTCAAGACAGGGCATCACCATATATTTT. This encodes CASSSRQGITIYF.